This T cell receptor (beta chain) was documented in a study of CD8 T cells in Susac syndrome. The CDR3 length is 11 residues. The germline V gene encodes CDR1 DFQATT and CDR2 SNEGSKA (reference sequence). The trim removed 8 bases at V and 5 bases at J, leaving 4 bases unmatched. Random hexamers were used to reverse transcribe 0.5 to 1 ug of RNA. TCRdb redid the calling of the immunoSEQ multiplex PCR reads with MiXCR, one entry per CDR3 protein. The repertoire includes approximately 140,000 distinct CDR3 sequences, roughly 96% of them detected once, and 0.11% sits in the top ten. The sequenced sample was CD4+ T cells from PBMCs. This clonotype was obtained from a human donor with multiple sclerosis. V gene TRBV20-1 combines with J gene TRBJ2-5; TRBD2 matches 8 bases. CDR3 DNA: TGCAGTAACCGGGGGGGTGAGACCCAGTACTTC. Amino acid sequence: CSNRGGETQYF.